This T cell receptor (beta chain) was retrieved from a study of neurological immune-mediated disorders. Study-level findings and limits: Across subjects, no CDR3 amino acid sequence appeared in expanded clones of more than one subject, a finding that suggested private repertoires in all groups.

CDR1 and CDR2 (germline): SGHTA, FQGTGA. The CDR3 has 19 amino acids. With 5 bases clipped from V and 0 bases from J, the junction kept 10 bases outside the gene matches. This clonotype showed up many times. What it recognizes is unknown. From the 5' RACE reads, TCRdb called clonotypes with MiXCR, one entry per CDR3 protein. The sample consists of about 66,000 distinct CDR3 sequences, around 5.2% of them appearing once. This clonotype was obtained from a woman aged 30 to 39 with multiple sclerosis. The rearrangement uses TRBV7-3 and TRBJ2-6; 10 nucleotides match TRBD2. The specimen was PBMCs. Written as DNA, the CDR3 is TGTGCCAGCAGCCCCCGGATAGCGGGGGGCTCCTCTGGGGCCAACGTCCTGACTTTC. It specifies CASSPRIAGGSSGANVLTF. Together with reference TRBV7-3 and TRBJ2-6, the CDR3 gives the full variable domain: GAGVSQTPSNKVTEKGKYVELRCDPISGHTALYWYRQSLGQGPEFLIYFQGTGAADDSGLPNDRFFAVRPEGSVSTLKIQRTERGDSAVYLCASSPRIAGGSSGANVLTFGAGSRLTVL.